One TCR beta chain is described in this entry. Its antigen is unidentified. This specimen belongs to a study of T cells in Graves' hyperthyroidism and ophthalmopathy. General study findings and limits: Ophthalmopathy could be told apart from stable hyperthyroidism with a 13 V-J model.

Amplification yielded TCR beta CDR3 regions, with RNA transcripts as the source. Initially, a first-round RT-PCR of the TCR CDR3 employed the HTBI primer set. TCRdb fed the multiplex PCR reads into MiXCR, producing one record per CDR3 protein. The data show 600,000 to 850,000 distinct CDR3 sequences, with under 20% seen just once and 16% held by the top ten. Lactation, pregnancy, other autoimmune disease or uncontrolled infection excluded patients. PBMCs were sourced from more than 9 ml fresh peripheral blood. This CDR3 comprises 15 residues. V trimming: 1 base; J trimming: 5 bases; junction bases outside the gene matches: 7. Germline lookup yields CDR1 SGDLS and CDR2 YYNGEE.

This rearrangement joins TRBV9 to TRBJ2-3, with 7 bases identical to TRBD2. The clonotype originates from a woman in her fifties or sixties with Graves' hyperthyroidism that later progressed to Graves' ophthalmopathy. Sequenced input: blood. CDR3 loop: CASSVSGDPQDTQYF. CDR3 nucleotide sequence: TGTGCCAGCAGCGTAAGCGGGGATCCCCAAGATACGCAGTATTTT.